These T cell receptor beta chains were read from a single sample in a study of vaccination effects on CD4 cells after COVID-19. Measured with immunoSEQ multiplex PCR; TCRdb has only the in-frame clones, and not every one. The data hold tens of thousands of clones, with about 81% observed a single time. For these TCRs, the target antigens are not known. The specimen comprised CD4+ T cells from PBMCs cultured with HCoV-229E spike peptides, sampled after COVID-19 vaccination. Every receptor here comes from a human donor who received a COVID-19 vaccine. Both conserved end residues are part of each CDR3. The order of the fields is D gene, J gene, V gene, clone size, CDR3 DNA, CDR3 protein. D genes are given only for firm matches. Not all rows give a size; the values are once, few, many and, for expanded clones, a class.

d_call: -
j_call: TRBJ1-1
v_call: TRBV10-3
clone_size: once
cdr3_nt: TGTGCCATCAGTGGCCAGCAGAACACTGAAGCTTTCTTT
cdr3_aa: CAISGQQNTEAFF

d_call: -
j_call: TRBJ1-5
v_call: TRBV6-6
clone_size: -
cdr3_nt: TGTGCCAGCACCCGACAGGAGTACAATCAGCCCCAGCATTTT
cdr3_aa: CASTRQEYNQPQHF

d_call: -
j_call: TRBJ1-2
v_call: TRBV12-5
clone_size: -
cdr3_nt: TGTGCTAGTGGTTTGGTACTCGGCAGGGTGCAGGGCTACACCTTC
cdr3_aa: CASGLVLGRVQGYTF

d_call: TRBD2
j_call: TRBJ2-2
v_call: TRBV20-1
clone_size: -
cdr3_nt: TGCAGTGCTAGTGGCCTGGCGGGGGGGGTCGGGGAGCTGTTTTTT
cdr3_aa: CSASGLAGGVGELFF

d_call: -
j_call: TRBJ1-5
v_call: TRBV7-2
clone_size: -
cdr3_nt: TGTGCCAGCAGCTTCCTTATGGACAGTAATCAGCCCCAGCATTTT
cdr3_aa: CASSFLMDSNQPQHF

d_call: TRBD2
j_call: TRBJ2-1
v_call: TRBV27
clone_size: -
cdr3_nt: TGTGCCAGCAGTTTCCTAGCGGGGGGGCAGCAGTTCTTC
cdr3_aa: CASSFLAGGQQFF

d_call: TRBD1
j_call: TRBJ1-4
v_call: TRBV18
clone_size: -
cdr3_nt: TGTGCCAGCTCCCGAGGAGGGGGCGACGCAACTAATGAAAAACTGTTTTTT
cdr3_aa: CASSRGGGDATNEKLFF

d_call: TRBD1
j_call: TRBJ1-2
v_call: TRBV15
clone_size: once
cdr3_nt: TGTGCCACCAGCAGAGATTTGGACAGGTATTCGAGTAACTATGGCTACACCTTC
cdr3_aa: CATSRDLDRYSSNYGYTF

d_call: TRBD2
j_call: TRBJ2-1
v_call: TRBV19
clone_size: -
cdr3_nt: TGTGCCAGTAGCCTCGTTATGACTAGCGGGGGGGCCAGTATGTTCTTC
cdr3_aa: CASSLVMTSGGASMFF

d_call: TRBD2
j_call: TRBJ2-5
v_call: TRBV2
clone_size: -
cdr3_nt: TGTGCCAGCAGTGAAGCGGCTAGCGGGCCCCAAGAGACCCAGTACTTC
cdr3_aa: CASSEAASGPQETQYF

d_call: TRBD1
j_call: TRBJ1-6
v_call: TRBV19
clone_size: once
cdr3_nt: TGTGCCAGTAGTCGGGGACAGCGAAGCTCCTATAATTCACCCCTCCACTTT
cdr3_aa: CASSRGQRSSYNSPLHF

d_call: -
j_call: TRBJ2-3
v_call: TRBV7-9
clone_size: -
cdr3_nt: TGTGCCAGCAGCCCCCGGGGGAGATCGGATACGCAGTATTTT
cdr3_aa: CASSPRGRSDTQYF

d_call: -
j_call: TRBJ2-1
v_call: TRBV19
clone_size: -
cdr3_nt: TGTGCCAGTGAAAAGGGTGTAGGGGTATATGAGCAGTTCTTC
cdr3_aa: CASEKGVGVYEQFF

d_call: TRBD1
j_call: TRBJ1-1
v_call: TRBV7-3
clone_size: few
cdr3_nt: TGTGCCAGCAGCTTAGACAGGGCGAACACTGAAGCTTTCTTT
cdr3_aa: CASSLDRANTEAFF

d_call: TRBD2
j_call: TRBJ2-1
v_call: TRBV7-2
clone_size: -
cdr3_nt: TGTGCCAGCACTTTATTGGGGGGACTAGTGGATGAGCAGTTCTTC
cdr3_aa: CASTLLGGLVDEQFF

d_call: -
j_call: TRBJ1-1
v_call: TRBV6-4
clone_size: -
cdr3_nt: TGTGCCAGCACTCTACCGACGAAAGGGGGAGAGTGGAACACTGAAGCTTTCTTT
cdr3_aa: CASTLPTKGGEWNTEAFF

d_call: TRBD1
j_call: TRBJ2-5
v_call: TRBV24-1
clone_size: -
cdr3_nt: TGTGCCACCAGTGATTTCAGTCCCGGGACAGGGTTGGTAGAGACCCAGTACTTC
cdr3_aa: CATSDFSPGTGLVETQYF

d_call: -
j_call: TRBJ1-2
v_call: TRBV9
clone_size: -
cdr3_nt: TGTGCCAGCAGCGTAGGGCATGGTAACTATGGCTACACCTTC
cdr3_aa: CASSVGHGNYGYTF

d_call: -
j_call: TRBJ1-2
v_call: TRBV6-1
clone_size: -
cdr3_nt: TGTGCCAGCAGTGAAAGCTGGGGTCAGAGTGGCTACACCTTC
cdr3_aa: CASSESWGQSGYTF

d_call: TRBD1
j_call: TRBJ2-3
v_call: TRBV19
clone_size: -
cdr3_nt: TGTGCCAGTAGTGAAGGACAGGGAGTAACGGGCCCGAGAACGCAGTATTTT
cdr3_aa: CASSEGQGVTGPRTQYF

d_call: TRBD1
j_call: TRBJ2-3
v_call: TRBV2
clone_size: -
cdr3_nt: TGTGCCAGCAGTGAAATTGGGACAGCTGAATTCACAGATACGCAGTATTTT
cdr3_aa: CASSEIGTAEFTDTQYF

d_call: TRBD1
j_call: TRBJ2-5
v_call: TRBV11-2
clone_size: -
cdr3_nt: TGTGCCAGCAGCACCGCCGGGACAGGGGGAAGGGAGACCCAGTACTTC
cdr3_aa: CASSTAGTGGRETQYF

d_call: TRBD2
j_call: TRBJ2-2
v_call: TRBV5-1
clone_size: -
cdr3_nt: TGCGCCAGCAGCCGATTGGGACTAGCGGGGGGGGGCACCGGGGAGCTGTTTTTT
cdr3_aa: CASSRLGLAGGGTGELFF

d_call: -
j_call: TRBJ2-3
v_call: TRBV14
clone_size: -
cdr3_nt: TGTGCCAGCAGCCTCGACAGGCTGGGTGCAGATACGCAGTATTTT
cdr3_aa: CASSLDRLGADTQYF

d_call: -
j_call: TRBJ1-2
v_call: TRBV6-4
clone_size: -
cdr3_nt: TGTGCCAGCAGTGACGGCCCTAGGGGGGCAGGGGAGCTTTCTGTGGCCTTC
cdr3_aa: CASSDGPRGAGELSVAF

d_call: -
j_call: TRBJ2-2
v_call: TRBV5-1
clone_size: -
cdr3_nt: TGCGCCAGCAGCTCCCTCGCTGGGGCCTCGAACACCGGGGAGCTGTTTTTT
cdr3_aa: CASSSLAGASNTGELFF

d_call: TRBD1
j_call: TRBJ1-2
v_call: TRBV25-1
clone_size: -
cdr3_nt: TGTGCCAGCAGTGAAGGCGGACAGGCTAACTATGGCTACACCTTC
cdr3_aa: CASSEGGQANYGYTF

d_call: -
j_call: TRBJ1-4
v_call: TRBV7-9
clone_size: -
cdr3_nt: TGTGCCAGCAGCGGAATTAGAACTAATGAAAAACTGTTTTTT
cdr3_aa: CASSGIRTNEKLFF

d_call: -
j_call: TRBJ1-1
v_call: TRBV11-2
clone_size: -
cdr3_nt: TGTGCCAGCAGCTTAGAGATCGGGGGCGAAGCTTTCTTT
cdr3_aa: CASSLEIGGEAFF

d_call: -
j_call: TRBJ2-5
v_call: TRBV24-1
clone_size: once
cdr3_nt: TGTGCCACCAGTGAATCCGGGACAACGGAGACCCAGTACTTC
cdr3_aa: CATSESGTTETQYF

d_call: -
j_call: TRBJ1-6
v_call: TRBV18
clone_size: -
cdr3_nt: TGTGCCAGCTCACCGGCGGCCCTAGGGAGCTCACCCCTCCACTTT
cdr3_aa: CASSPAALGSSPLHF

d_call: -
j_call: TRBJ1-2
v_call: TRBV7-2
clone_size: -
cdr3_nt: TGTGCCAGCAGCACCCTCAGCCCAGGCTATGGCTACACCTTC
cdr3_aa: CASSTLSPGYGYTF

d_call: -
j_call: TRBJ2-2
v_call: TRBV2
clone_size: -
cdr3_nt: TGTGCCAGCAGCGCCGGGACCTCGAACACCGGGGAGCTGTTTTTT
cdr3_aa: CASSAGTSNTGELFF

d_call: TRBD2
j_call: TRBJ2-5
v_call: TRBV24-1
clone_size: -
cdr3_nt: TGTGCCACCAGTGATTCCGGGACTAGATCAGAGACCCAGTACTTC
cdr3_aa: CATSDSGTRSETQYF

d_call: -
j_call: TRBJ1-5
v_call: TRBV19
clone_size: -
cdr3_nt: TGTGCCAGTAGCACTCAAGACAGCCCAAATCAGCCCCAGCATTTT
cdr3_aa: CASSTQDSPNQPQHF

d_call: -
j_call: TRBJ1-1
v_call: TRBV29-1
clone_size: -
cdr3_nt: TGCAGCGTTGACAGGGGACGGAACACTGAAGCTTTCTTT
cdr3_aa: CSVDRGRNTEAFF

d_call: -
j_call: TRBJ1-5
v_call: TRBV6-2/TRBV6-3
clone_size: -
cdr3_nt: TGTGCCAGCAGTTATTTCGAATCCCACGGTCAGCCCCAGCATTTT
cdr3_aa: CASSYFESHGQPQHF

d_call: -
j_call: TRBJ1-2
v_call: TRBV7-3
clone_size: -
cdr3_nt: TGTGCCAGCAGCTTAACGGGGACGTCCGATGGCTACACCTTC
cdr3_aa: CASSLTGTSDGYTF

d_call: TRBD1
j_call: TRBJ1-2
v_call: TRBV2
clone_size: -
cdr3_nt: TGTGCCAGCAGAATAGGACAGGGGGCCTATGGCTACACCTTC
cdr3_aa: CASRIGQGAYGYTF

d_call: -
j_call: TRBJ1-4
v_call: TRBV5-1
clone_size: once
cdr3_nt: TGCGCCAGCAGCTTTTCGGGGGTTAAGTCTAATGAAAAACTGTTTTTT
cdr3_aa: CASSFSGVKSNEKLFF

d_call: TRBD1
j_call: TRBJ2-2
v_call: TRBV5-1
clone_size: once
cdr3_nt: TGCGCCAGCAGCCCGGGACAGGGGACCACCGGGGAGCTGTTTTTT
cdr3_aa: CASSPGQGTTGELFF

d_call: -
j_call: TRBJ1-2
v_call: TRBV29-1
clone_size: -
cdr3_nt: TGCAGCGTTGATCTCGAGTCCACCAACTATGGCTACACCTTC
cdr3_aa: CSVDLESTNYGYTF

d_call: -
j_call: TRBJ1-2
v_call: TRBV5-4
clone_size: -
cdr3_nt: TGTGCCAGCAGCTTGGGGGGGGCTAATAACTATGGCTACACCTTC
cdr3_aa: CASSLGGANNYGYTF

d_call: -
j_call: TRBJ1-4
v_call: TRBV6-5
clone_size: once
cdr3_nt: TGTGCCAGCAGGGCACAGAACCTCGATGAAAAACTGTTTTTT
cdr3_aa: CASRAQNLDEKLFF

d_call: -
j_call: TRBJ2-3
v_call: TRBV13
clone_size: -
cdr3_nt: TGTGCCAGCAGCTTACCGGTCGGGACGCAGTATTTT
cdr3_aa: CASSLPVGTQYF

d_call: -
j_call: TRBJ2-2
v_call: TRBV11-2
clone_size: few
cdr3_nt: TGTGCCAGCAGCTTAGCCCAGGGGACCACCGGGGAGCTGTTTTTT
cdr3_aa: CASSLAQGTTGELFF

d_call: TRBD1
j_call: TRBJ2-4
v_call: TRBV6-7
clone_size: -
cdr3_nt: TGTGCCAGCAGTTACGCCCCTGACAGGGGGCGAGTTTGGGACATTCAGTACTTC
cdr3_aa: CASSYAPDRGRVWDIQYF

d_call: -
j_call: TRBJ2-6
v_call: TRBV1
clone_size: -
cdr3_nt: TGCACCAGCAGCCAAGATTATTGCGGAGGTTGGGGGCCTTACTCTGGGGCCAACGTCCTGACTTTC
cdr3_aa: CTSSQDYCGGWGPYSGANVLTF

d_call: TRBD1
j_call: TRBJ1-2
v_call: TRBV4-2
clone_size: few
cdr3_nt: TGTGCCAGCAGCCAAGTCAGGGGGAGGGTAGATGGCTACACCTTC
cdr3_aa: CASSQVRGRVDGYTF

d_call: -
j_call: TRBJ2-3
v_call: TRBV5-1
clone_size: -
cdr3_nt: TGCGCCAGCAGCTTGACTAGCACAGATACGCAGTATTTT
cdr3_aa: CASSLTSTDTQYF

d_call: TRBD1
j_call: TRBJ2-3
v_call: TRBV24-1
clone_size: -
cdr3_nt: TGTGCCACCAGTGATATTTCAGGGGGCAAAGATACGCAGTATTTT
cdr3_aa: CATSDISGGKDTQYF

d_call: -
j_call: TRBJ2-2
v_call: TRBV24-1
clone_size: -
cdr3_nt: TGTGCCACCAGTGATTCCAGAGGGTACACCGGGGAGCTGTTTTTT
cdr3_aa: CATSDSRGYTGELFF

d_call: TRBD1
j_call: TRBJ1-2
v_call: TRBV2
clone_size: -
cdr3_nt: TGTGCCAGCAGCGAAACGACAGGGGGCTATGGCTACACCTTC
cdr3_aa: CASSETTGGYGYTF

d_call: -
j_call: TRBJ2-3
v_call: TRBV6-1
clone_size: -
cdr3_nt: TGTGCCAGCAGTTGGCCGGGACGGGGATTTGATACGCAGTATTTT
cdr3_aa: CASSWPGRGFDTQYF

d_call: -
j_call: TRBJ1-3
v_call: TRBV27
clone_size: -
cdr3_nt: TGTGCCAGCAGTCCACTGACAGACCTCGCCTCTGGAAACACCATATATTTT
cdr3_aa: CASSPLTDLASGNTIYF

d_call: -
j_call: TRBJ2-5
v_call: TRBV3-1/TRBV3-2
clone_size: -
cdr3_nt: TGTGCCAGCAGCCACCGTCGGGGGAAAGAGACCCAGTACTTC
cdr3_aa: CASSHRRGKETQYF

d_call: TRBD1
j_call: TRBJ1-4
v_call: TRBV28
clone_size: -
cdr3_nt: TGTGCCAGCAGAAGCCCGGACAGGGACGGAAAACTGTTTTTT
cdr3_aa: CASRSPDRDGKLFF

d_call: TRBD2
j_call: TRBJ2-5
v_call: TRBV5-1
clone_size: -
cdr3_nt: TGCGCCAGCAGCTTCTTAGCGGGGGGGCCAATGGTTGGAGAGACCCAGTACTTC
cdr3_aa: CASSFLAGGPMVGETQYF

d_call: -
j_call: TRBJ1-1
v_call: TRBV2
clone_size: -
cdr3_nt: TGTGCCAGCAGTGCCTCCTCGGGGAACACTGAAGCTTTCTTT
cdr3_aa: CASSASSGNTEAFF

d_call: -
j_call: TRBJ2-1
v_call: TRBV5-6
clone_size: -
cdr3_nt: TGTGCCAGCAGCTTGGCCTTTAGCAATGAGCAGTTCTTC
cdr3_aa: CASSLAFSNEQFF